The T cell receptor beta chain under discussion was sequenced for a study of CD8+ T cells in alopecia areata. Study as a whole: Twice a day, 5 to 10 mg of oral tofacitinib was administered to treated patients.

Reverse transcription of extracted RNA yielded cDNA, which provided the sequencing template. This table comes from immunoSEQ multiplex PCR, and its TCRdb copy is limited to in-frame clones, with some not included. Counted here are under 200,000 clones, 50% to 65% occurring once; the ten biggest clones make up 13% to 15%. The germline CDR1 and CDR2 sequences are MNHNS and SASEGT. This CDR3 contains 15 residues. Between the trimmed V and J ends, which lost 6 bases and 1 base, there was a span of 10 bases. Treatment in this sample: oral pan-JAK inhibitor, 5-10 mg twice daily. The chain recombines TRBV6-1 with TRBJ2-6, with unresolved D. This clonotype was sampled from a human donor with alopecia areata. The specimen comprised CD4+ T cells sorted from blood, sampled at week 24, from a patient treated with tofacitinib. CDR3 residues: CASRERQSGANVLTF. The CDR3 DNA follows: TGTGCCAGCAGAGAAAGGCAATCTGGGGCCAACGTCCTGACTTTC.